Below are 27 T cell receptor beta chains sequenced from a single sample in a study of blood T cell repertoires in COVID-19. Produced via immunoSEQ multiplex PCR; TCRdb's table is partial and in-frame only. The table includes 150,000 or so clones, 90% detected once. Sequencing input: peripheral blood. Receptor source: a man aged 55 to 70 with active or convalescent COVID-19.

The chain recombines TRBV6-2 or TRBV6-3 with TRBJ1-1; D gene ambiguous. V dropped 0 bases and J dropped 1 base, with 9 bases sitting between them. CDR3 length equals 15 residues. The germline V gene encodes CDR1 MNHEY and CDR2 SVGEGT. CDR3 residues: CASSYSYSGNTEAFF. CDR3 in DNA: TGTGCCAGCAGTTACTCCTATAGTGGGAACACTGAAGCTTTCTTT.

The gene calls are TRBV5-6 and TRBJ1-2; D possibly corresponds to TRBD1 (5 bases). The CDR3 loop spans 14 amino acids. Germline CDR1 is SGHDT and CDR2 is YYEEEE. Trimming left V 4 bases short and J 4 bases short, with 14 bases between. The DNA for the CDR3 is TGTGCCAGCAGCGGGGCCCGACAGTCCTATGGCTACACCTTC. Translation: CASSGARQSYGYTF.

V and J are TRBV24-1 and TRBJ2-1; 9 nucleotides line up with TRBD2. Germline loops: CDR1 KGHDR, CDR2 SFDVKD. J lost 3 bases, V lost 2 bases, and 7 bases had no gene match. There are 17 residues in the CDR3. The CDR3 coding sequence is TGTGCCACCAGTGATTCGAGTTTAGCGGGAGTCTACAATGAGCAGTTCTTC. As protein: CATSDSSLAGVYNEQFF.

The chain carries TRBV7-8 and TRBJ2-5; TRBD2 might be the D (5 bases). V lost 7 bases and J 5 bases, leaving 11 bases between the germline ends. CDR3 length: 12 residues. Germline assignment: CDR1 SGHVS and CDR2 FQNEAQ. The chain's CDR3 is CASTYTGETQYF. Written as DNA, the CDR3 is TGTGCCAGCACCTATACGGGGGAGACCCAGTACTTC.

This clone was detected once. V usage is TRBV7-8 and J usage is TRBJ1-3; 8 bases fit TRBD1. The CDR3 has 15 amino acids. Germline V CDR1 and CDR2: SGHVS, FQNEAQ. V gave up 5 bases and J gave up 1 base; unmatched junction bases: 4. The CDR3 protein is CASSTYRGSGNTIYF. In DNA form, the CDR3 reads TGTGCCAGCAGCACTTACAGGGGGTCTGGAAACACCATATATTTT.

V is TRBV19 and J is TRBJ2-4; tentatively, D is TRBD2 (6 bases). Trimming removed 6 bases at V and 9 bases at J, with 15 bases between. Per the germline V gene, CDR1 is LNHDA and CDR2 is SQIVND (reference sequence). This CDR3 contains 13 residues. DNA for the CDR3: TGTGCCAGTAGGAACATCGGGGAGGTCATTCAGTACTTC. Translation gives CASRNIGEVIQYF.

This clone was recorded once. The J gene is TRBJ2-7, the V gene TRBV19; TRBD1 aligns across 8 bases. The CDR3 is 14 amino acids. Looked up from germline, CDR1 is LNHDA and CDR2 is SQIVND (reference sequence). V was pared by 4 bases and J by 3 bases, with 5 bases of the junction left unmatched. The chain's CDR3 is CASSKMDRDYEQYF. The CDR3, as DNA: TGTGCCAGTAGTAAAATGGACAGGGACTACGAGCAGTACTTC.

V is TRBV5-1 and J is TRBJ2-5, with D possibly being TRBD2 (5 bases). Germline V CDR1 and CDR2: SGHRS, YFSETQ. V lost 0 bases, J lost 1 base, and 10 bases lay in between. The CDR3 totals 15 residues. The CDR3 sequence: CASSLAEGPQETQYF. CDR3 coding DNA: TGCGCCAGCAGCTTGGCCGAGGGTCCCCAAGAGACCCAGTACTTC.

This chain joins TRBV6-4 and TRBJ1-5, with TRBD1 identical over 8 bases. Germline CDR1 reads MRHNA; CDR2 reads SNTAGT. This CDR3 spans 13 amino acids. The J segment lost 7 bases and the V segment lost 4 bases, leaving 3 bases of the junction unmatched. CDR3 sequence reads: CASSVDRGQPQHF. CDR3 bases: TGTGCCAGCAGTGTTGACAGGGGCCAGCCCCAGCATTTT.

V gene TRBV3-1 (or the pseudogene TRBV3-2) combines with J gene TRBJ2-7; D may be TRBD2 (6 bases). V was pared by 1 base and J by 2 bases, with 12 bases between. Germline V gene data show CDR1 as LGHDT and CDR2 as YNNKEL (reference sequence). This CDR3 contains 15 residues. The CDR3 nucleotides are TGTGCCAGCAGCCAAGGACTAGACACCACCTACGAGCAGTACTTC. Translation: CASSQGLDTTYEQYF.

The chain links TRBV4-2 to TRBJ1-5; D gene ambiguous. Per germline, CDR1 LGHNA and CDR2 YNFKEQ. CDR3 size: 17 residues. Trimming cost V 1 base and J 0 bases, with 13 bases left between them. As DNA, the CDR3 is TGTGCCAGCAGCCAAGTAGGAACAGCGGATAGCAATCAGCCCCAGCATTTT. Protein sequence: CASSQVGTADSNQPQHF.

The chain uses TRBV6-5 and TRBJ2-3; D remains unclear. Germline-derived CDR1 and CDR2 are MNHEY and SVGAGI. V lost 2 bases and J 6 bases, leaving 15 bases between the germline ends. The CDR3 loop spans 15 amino acids. The CDR3 sequence: CASSYEVSRTDTQYF. The CDR3 DNA is TGTGCCAGCAGTTACGAGGTATCTAGAACGGATACGCAGTATTTT.

The chain joins TRBV5-1 to TRBJ1-6; D call uncertain. The V gene's germline CDR1 is SGHRS and CDR2 YFSETQ. V was trimmed by 6 bases and J by 0 bases, leaving 13 bases between them. The CDR3 extends over 16 amino acids. The CDR3 sequence is CASTSGGDSYNSPLHF. DNA for the CDR3: TGCGCCAGCACCTCCGGCGGGGACTCCTATAATTCACCCCTCCACTTT.

The V gene is TRBV28, the J gene TRBJ1-2; D gene uncertain. Trimming left V 5 bases short and J 3 bases short, with 7 bases between. This CDR3 spans 12 amino acids. In germline, CDR1 is MDHEN, CDR2 SYDVKM. The chain's CDR3 is CASSLEDYGYTF. The CDR3 nucleotides read TGTGCCAGCAGTCTGGAGGACTATGGCTACACCTTC.

The CDR3, as DNA: TGCGCCAGCAGCCCCCGTCTAGCGGGAGGGCCGGTAGATACGCAGTATTTT. It yields the protein CASSPRLAGGPVDTQYF. The V and J genes are TRBV4-1 and TRBJ2-3, with 12 bases identical to TRBD2. After removal of 4 bases from V and 5 bases from J, the junction contained 10 bases not matched to a gene. The CDR3 loop spans 17 amino acids. CDR1 and CDR2 from the germline V gene are MGHRA and YSYEKL.

J is TRBJ1-2 and V is TRBV6-5, with D possibly being TRBD1 (5 bases). Deletions cut 8 bases from V and 7 bases from J, with 23 bases between. There are 15 residues in the CDR3. Germline V gives CDR1 MNHEY, CDR2 SVGAGI. This CDR3 reads CASFRTLGGVTGYTF. The CDR3 region has the DNA TGTGCCAGCTTTCGTACCCTTGGGGGGGTAACTGGCTACACCTTC.

V and J are TRBV24-1 and TRBJ1-5; D is ambiguous. Germline CDR1 KGHDR, CDR2 SFDVKD. V was shortened by 8 bases and J by 3 bases, with 13 bases between the two germline ends. CDR3 length: 14 residues. The CDR3 protein is CATKHLRNNQPQHF. The CDR3, as DNA: TGTGCCACCAAACATCTCAGAAACAATCAGCCCCAGCATTTT.

The chain uses TRBV6-5 and TRBJ2-7, with D tentatively TRBD1 (5 bases). V was trimmed by 6 bases and J by 4 bases, leaving 13 bases between them. Germline V CDR1 and CDR2: MNHEY, SVGAGI. The CDR3 totals 13 residues. The CDR3, as DNA: TGTGCCAGCAGGTCGACAGCAAGTTACGAGCAGTACTTC. Translating it yields CASRSTASYEQYF.

CDR3 DNA: TGTGCCTGGAGTAGGGGCCACAGGGTCAGCCAGCCCCAGCATTTT. This sequence encodes CAWSRGHRVSQPQHF. The gene calls are TRBV30 and TRBJ1-5; TRBD1 is a possible D gene (6 bases). Looked up from germline, CDR1 is GTSNPN and CDR2 is SVGIG (reference sequence). The CDR3 loop spans 15 amino acids. The V and J ends lost 2 bases and 7 bases respectively, with 18 bases between them.

Written as DNA, the CDR3 is TGCGCCAGCAGCTTGGCCAGGACAGGGAAGAATCTGAACACTGAAGCTTTCTTT. It yields the protein CASSLARTGKNLNTEAFF. The chain links TRBV5-1 to TRBJ1-1; 8 nucleotides line up with TRBD1. Germline V gene lookup returns CDR1 SGHRS and CDR2 YFSETQ. This CDR3 contains 18 residues. Trimming took 0 bases from V and 0 from J; bases not matched to a gene: 10. The whole variable domain, filled in from reference TRBV5-1 and TRBJ1-1, reads KAGVTQTPRYLIKTRGQQVTLSCSPISGHRSVSWYQQTPGQGLQFLFEYFSETQRNKGNFPGRFSGRQFSNSRSEMNVSTLELGDSALYLCASSLARTGKNLNTEAFFGQGTRLTVV.

The J gene is TRBJ2-3, the V gene TRBV12-5; 11 bases are shared with TRBD2. There are 16 residues in the CDR3. Trimming removed 5 bases from V and 2 bases from J; junction bases left unmatched: 6. Germline CDR1 is LGHNT and CDR2 is FRNRAP. As DNA, the CDR3 is TGTGCTAGTGGTCCGGGACTAGCGGCGACCACAGATACGCAGTATTTT. Residues: CASGPGLAATTDTQYF.

The V gene is TRBV21-1, the J gene TRBJ1-1; TRBD1 reflects the table's D call only, with no check against the DNA. TRBV21-1 is termed a pseudogene. The CDR3 extends over 17 amino acids. CDR3 nucleotide sequence: TGTGCCAGCAGCCCCCGACAAGTGCCAGGGGGGAACACTGAAGCTTTCTTT. It encodes CASSPRQVPGGNTEAFF.

The CDR3 here is CSPGQGRDYEQYF. The CDR3 DNA sequence: TGCAGCCCAGGACAGGGGAGGGATTACGAGCAGTACTTC. The gene calls are TRBV29-1 and TRBJ2-7; 9 bases are a match to TRBD1. The trim removed 8 bases at V and 4 bases at J, leaving 9 bases unmatched. Germline CDR1 and CDR2: SQVTM and ANQGSEA. The CDR3 spans 13 residues.

The chain employs TRBV29-1 and TRBJ2-5; the D gene is possibly TRBD2 (5 bases). CDR1 is SQVTM and CDR2 is ANQGSEA in the germline V gene. The CDR3 is 12 amino acids. V lost 4 bases to trimming and J lost 5 bases, with 11 bases between them. CDR3: CSVGPRVETQYF. CDR3 DNA: TGCAGCGTTGGACCGAGGGTCGAGACCCAGTACTTC.

The chain recombines TRBV10-3 with TRBJ1-2; D is perhaps TRBD1 (6 bases). Deletions cut 5 bases from V and 4 bases from J, with 14 bases between. Per germline, CDR1 ENHRY and CDR2 SYGVKD. CDR3 length: 14 amino acids. The CDR3 loop is CAISFGDRSYGYTF. Here the CDR3 DNA reads TGTGCCATCAGTTTCGGAGACAGGAGCTATGGCTACACCTTC.

The V call is TRBV7-9, the J call TRBJ1-5; D call uncertain. The CDR3 sequence is 13 residues long. The V end was cut by 0 bases, the J end by 7 bases, with 7 bases between. Germline assignment: CDR1 SEHNR and CDR2 FQNEAQ (reference sequence). The CDR3 region has the DNA TGTGCCAGCAGCTTAGCGACCGGGCAGCCCCAGCATTTT. It translates to CASSLATGQPQHF.

This chain uses TRBV6-5 with TRBJ1-1, with TRBD1 as a possible D gene (6 bases). V was clipped by 5 bases and J by 1 base, with 11 bases between them. Germline loops: CDR1 MNHEY, CDR2 SVGAGI. The CDR3 is made up of 14 amino acids. Written as DNA, the CDR3 is TGTGCCAGCAGTACCCGGGGGGCGAACACTGAAGCTTTCTTT. This gives the protein CASSTRGANTEAFF.